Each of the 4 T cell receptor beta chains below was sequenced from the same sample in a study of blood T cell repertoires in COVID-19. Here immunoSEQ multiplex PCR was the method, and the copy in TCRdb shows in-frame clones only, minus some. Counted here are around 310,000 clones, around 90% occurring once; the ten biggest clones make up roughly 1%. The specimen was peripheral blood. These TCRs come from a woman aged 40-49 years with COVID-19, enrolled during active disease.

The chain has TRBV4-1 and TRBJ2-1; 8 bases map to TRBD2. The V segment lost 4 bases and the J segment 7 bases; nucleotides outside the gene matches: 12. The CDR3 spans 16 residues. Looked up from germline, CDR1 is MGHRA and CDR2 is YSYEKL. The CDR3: CASSRGPGGQGNEQFF. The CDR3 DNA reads TGCGCCAGCAGCCGGGGGCCGGGAGGGCAGGGGAATGAGCAGTTCTTC.

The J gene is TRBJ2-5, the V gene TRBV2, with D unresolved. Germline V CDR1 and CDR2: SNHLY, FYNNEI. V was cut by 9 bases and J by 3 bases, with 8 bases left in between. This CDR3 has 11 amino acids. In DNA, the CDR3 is TGTGCCAGTGGAGCCGAAGAGACCCAGTACTTC. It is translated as CASGAEETQYF.

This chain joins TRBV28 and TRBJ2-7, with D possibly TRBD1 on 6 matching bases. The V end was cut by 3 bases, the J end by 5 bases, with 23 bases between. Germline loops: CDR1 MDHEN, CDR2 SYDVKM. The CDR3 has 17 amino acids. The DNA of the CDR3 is TGTGCCAGCAGTTTTCATCCGCAAGACCCAGGGGTTGACGAGCAGTACTTC. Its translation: CASSFHPQDPGVDEQYF.

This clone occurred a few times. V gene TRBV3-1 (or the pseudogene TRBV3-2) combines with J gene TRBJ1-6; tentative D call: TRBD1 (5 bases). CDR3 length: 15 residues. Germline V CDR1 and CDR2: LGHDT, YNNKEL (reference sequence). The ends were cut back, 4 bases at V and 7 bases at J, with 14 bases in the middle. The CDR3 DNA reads TGTGCCAGCAGCCCGCAAGGGGAGGGAAATTCACCCCTCCACTTT. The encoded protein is CASSPQGEGNSPLHF.